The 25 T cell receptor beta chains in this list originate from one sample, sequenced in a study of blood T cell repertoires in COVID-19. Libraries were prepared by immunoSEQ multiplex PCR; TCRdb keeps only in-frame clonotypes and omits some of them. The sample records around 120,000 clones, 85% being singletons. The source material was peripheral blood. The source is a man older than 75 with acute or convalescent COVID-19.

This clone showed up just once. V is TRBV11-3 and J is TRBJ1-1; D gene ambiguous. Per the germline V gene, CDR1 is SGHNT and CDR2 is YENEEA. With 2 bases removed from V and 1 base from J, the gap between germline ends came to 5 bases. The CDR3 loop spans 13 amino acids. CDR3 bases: TGTGCCAGCAGCTTATTAGAGAACACTGAAGCTTTCTTT. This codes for CASSLLENTEAFF.

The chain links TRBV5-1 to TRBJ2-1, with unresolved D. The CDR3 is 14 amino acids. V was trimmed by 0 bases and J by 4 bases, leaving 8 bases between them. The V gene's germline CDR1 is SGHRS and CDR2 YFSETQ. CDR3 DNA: TGCGCCAGCAGCTTGGCCCCAGCGTACAATGAGCAGTTCTTC. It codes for CASSLAPAYNEQFF.

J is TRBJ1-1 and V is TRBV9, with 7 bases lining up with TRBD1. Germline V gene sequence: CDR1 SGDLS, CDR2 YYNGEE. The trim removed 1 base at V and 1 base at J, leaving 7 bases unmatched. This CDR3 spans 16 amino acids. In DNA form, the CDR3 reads TGTGCCAGCAGCGTATCAGGGGGTCAGTCGAACACTGAAGCTTTCTTT. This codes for CASSVSGGQSNTEAFF.

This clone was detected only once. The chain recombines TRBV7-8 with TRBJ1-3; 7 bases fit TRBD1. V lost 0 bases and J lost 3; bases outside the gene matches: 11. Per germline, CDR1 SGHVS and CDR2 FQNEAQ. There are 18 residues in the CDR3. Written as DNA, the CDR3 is TGTGCCAGCAGCTTAGCCCAACGACAGGGACAACATGGAAACACCATATATTTT. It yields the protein CASSLAQRQGQHGNTIYF.

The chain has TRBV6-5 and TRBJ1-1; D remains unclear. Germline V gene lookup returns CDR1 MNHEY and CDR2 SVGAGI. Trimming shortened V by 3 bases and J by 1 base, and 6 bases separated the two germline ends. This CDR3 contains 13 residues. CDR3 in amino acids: CASSYPGNTEAFF. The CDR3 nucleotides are TGTGCCAGCAGTTATCCGGGGAACACTGAAGCTTTCTTT.

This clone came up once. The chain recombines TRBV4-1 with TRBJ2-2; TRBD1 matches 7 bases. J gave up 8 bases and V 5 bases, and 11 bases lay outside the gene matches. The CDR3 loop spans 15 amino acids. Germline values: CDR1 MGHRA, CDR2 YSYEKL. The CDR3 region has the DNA TGCGCCAGCAGCGCCCGGGACAGCGATCTAGGGGAGCTGTTTTTT. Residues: CASSARDSDLGELFF.

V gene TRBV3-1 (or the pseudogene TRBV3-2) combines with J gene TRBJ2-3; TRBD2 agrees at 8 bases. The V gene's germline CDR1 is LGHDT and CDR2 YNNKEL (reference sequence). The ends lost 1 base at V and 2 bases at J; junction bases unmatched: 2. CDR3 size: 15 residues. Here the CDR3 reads CASSQVREATDTQYF. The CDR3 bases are TGTGCCAGCAGCCAAGTGCGGGAGGCCACAGATACGCAGTATTTT.

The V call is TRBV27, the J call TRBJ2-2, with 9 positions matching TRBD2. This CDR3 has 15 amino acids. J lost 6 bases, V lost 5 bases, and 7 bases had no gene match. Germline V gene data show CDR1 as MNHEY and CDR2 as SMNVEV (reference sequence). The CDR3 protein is CASSVSGGFAGELFF. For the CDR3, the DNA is TGTGCCAGCAGTGTTAGCGGGGGATTCGCCGGGGAGCTGTTTTTT.

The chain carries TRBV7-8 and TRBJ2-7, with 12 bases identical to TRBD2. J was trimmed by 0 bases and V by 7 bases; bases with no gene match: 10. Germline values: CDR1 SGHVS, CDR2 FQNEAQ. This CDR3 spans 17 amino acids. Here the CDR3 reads CASNRLAGARSSYEQYF. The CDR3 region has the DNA TGTGCCAGCAACCGACTAGCGGGAGCTAGAAGCTCCTACGAGCAGTACTTC.

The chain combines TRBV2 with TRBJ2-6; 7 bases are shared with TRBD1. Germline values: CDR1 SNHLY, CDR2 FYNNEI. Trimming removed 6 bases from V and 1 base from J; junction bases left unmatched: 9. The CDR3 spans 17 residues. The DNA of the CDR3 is TGTGCCAGCAGGCGAACTACGACAGGGTCTGGGGCCAACGTCCTGACTTTC. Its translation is CASRRTTTGSGANVLTF.

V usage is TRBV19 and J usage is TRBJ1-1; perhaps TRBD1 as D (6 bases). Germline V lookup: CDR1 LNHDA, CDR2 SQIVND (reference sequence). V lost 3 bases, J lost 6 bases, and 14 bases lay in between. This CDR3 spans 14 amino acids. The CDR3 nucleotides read TGTGCCAGTAGTATTATCGCAGGGGTATCTGAAGCTTTCTTT. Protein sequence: CASSIIAGVSEAFF.

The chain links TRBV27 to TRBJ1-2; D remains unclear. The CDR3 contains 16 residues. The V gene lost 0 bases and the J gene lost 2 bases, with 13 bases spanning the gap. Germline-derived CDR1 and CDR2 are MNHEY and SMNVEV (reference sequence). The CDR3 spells CASSLSPGVGNYGYTF. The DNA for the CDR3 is TGTGCCAGCAGTTTATCCCCGGGAGTCGGGAACTATGGCTACACCTTC.

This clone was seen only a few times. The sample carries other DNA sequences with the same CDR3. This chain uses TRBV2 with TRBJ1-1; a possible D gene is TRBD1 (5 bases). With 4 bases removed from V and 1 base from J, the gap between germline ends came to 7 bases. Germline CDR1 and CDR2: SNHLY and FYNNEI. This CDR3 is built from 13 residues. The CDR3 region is CASSGQSNTEAFF. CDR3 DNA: TGTGCCAGCAGTGGACAGTCGAACACTGAAGCTTTCTTT.

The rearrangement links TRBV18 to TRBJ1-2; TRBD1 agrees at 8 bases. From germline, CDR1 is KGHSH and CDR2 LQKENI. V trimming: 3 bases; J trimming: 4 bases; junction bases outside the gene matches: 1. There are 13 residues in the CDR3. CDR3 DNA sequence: TGTGCCAGCTCACCTCAGGGGGCCTATGGCTACACCTTC. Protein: CASSPQGAYGYTF. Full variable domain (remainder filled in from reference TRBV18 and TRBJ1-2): NAGVMQNPRHLVRRRGQEARLRCSPMKGHSHVYWYRQLPEEGLKFMVYLQKENIIDESGMPKERFSAEFPKEGPSILRIQQVVRGDSAAYFCASSPQGAYGYTFGSGTRLTVV.

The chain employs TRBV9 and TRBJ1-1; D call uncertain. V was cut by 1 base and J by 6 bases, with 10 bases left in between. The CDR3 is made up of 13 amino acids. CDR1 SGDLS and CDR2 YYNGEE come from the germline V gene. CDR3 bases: TGTGCCAGCAGCGTATGGCCCACCTCTGAAGCTTTCTTT. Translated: CASSVWPTSEAFF.

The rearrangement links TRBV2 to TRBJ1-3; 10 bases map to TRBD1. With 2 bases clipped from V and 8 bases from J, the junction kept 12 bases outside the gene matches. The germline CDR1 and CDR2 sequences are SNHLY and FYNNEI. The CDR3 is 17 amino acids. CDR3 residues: CASSEFSAGTGVYTIYF. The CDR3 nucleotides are TGTGCCAGCAGTGAATTTTCGGCAGGGACAGGGGTATACACCATATATTTT. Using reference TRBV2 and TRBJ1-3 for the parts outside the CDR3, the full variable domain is EPEVTQTPSHQVTQMGQEVILRCVPISNHLYFYWYRQILGQKVEFLVSFYNNEISEKSEIFDDQFSVERPDGSNFTLKIRSTKLEDSAMYFCASSEFSAGTGVYTIYFGEGSWLTVV.

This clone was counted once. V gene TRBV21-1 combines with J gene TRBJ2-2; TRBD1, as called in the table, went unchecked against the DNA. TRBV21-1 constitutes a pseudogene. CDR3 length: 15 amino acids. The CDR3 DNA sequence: TGTGCCAGCACCGACCCGACAGGGAGAACCGGGGAGCTGTTTTTT. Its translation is CASTDPTGRTGELFF.

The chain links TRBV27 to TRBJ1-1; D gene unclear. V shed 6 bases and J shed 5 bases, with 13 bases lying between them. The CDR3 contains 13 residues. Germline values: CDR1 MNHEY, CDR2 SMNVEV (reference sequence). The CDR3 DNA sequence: TGTGCCAGCAGCACTCACCCGAAAACTGAAGCTTTCTTT. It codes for CASSTHPKTEAFF.

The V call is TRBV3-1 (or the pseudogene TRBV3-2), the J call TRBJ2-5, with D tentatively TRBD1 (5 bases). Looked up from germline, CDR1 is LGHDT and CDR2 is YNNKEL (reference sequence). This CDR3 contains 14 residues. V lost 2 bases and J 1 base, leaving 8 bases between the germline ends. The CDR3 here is CASSQRRAQETQYF. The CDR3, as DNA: TGTGCCAGCAGCCAACGCAGGGCCCAAGAGACCCAGTACTTC.

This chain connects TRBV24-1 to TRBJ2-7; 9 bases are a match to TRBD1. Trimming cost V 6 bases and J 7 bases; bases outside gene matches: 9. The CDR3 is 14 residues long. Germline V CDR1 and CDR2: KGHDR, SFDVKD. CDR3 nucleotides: TGTGCCACCAGTCCGGGACAGGGCATCGGGGAGCAGTACTTC. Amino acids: CATSPGQGIGEQYF.

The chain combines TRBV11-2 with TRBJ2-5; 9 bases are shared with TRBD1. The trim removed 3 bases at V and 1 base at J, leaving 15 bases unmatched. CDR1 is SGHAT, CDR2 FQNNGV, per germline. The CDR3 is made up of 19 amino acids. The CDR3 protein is CASSFERGGVQGAQETQYF. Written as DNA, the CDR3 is TGTGCCAGCAGCTTTGAGAGAGGAGGGGTACAGGGGGCCCAAGAGACCCAGTACTTC.

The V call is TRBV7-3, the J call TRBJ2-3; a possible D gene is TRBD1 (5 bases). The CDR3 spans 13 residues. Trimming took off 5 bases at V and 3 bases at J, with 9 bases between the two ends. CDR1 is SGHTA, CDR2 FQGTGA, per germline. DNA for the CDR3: TGTGCCAGCAGCATTCAGGGTACAGATACGCAGTATTTT. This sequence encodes CASSIQGTDTQYF.

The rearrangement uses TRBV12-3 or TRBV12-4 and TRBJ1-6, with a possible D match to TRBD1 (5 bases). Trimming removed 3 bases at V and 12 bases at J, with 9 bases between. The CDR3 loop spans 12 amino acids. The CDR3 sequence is CASSLDTRPLHF. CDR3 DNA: TGTGCCAGCAGTTTGGACACCCGACCCCTCCACTTT.

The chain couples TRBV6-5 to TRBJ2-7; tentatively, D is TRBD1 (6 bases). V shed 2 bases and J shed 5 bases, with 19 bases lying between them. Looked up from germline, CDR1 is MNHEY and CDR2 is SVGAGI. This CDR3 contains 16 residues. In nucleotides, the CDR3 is TGTGCCAGCAGTTACACCCAATCACAGGGTATCCACGAGCAGTACTTC. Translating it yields CASSYTQSQGIHEQYF.

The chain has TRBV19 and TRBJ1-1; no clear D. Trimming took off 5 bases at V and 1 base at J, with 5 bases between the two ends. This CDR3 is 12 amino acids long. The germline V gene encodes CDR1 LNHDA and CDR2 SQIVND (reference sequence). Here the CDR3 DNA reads TGTGCCAGTAGTGCGGGGAACACTGAAGCTTTCTTT. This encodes CASSAGNTEAFF.